The clone carrying this TCR beta chain was picked up a small number of times. This sample is drawn from a study of patients and donors after allogeneic stem cell transplantation. TCRdb ran MiXCR on the RT-PCR reads and lists one entry per CDR3 protein. The table lists some 230,000 distinct CDR3 sequences, roughly an eighth of them singletons, with 11% in the top ten. The V and J ends lost 0 bases and 4 bases, in that order; junction bases with no gene match: 11. Looked up from germline, CDR1 is DFQATT and CDR2 is SNEGSKA (reference sequence). CDR3 size: 17 residues. The receptor's source is a human donor who was either an allogeneic HSCT recipient or a stem cell or donor lymphocyte infusion donor (not recorded which). It is not recorded whose cells these are; they may come from a transplant donor. Material for sequencing was blood, either unsorted or a sorted T cell fraction (not recorded which). V and J are TRBV20-1 and TRBJ2-3; 9 nucleotides agree with TRBD2. The CDR3 nucleotides are TGCAGTGCTAGAGAGGGCAAGGCGGGGGGGCCGTCAGATACGCAGTATTTT. This translates into CSAREGKAGGPSDTQYF.